This T cell receptor (beta chain) stems from a study of metastatic and nonmetastatic thyroid tumors (dated by TCRdb to about 2020). For context, the study as a whole: Repertoires from peripheral blood and from tumor or nodule tissue samples of malignant and benign thyroid patients were compared. On the study overall, not on this receptor specifically: In both blood and tumor samples, TCR beta diversity was reported to be significantly higher in malignant tumors than in benign nodules.

No patient had received any treatment before thyroid surgery. Patient clinical samples collected from the early 2010s to the late 2010s were retrospectively analysed using T-cell receptor beta sequencing. This clone registers as medium-sized (0.01 to 0.1%) within its sample. The clone's antigen remains unknown. The input lacks base qualities; no much larger clone sits a single base away. Library creation used PCR. Sequencer: Illumina HiSeq 4000. The TCR beta-chain CDR3 region of each patient was profiled by high-throughput sequencing. For the original study's pipeline: A classifier to discriminate distant-metastatic papillary thyroid cancer patients was built from CDR3 differences across clinicopathological groups. The Shannon index was used to assess repertoire diversity, and the Morisita-Horn index was used to assess tumor-blood repertoire similarity. TCRdb reanalyzed the raw reads on its own, using fastp at Q25 for trimming and MiXCR for clone calling, and kept in-frame beta chains. V and J calls and clone size were set by TCRdb, not the authors. The sample table lists approximately 10,000 clones, around 26% of them with a count of one. The ten biggest clones cover around a fifth of the sample.

The receptor's source is a male donor with papillary thyroid cancer or a benign thyroid nodule (not recorded which). Some clones in this sample may be carry-over from other donors' samples. The specimen was adjacent normal tissue.

The DNA sequence follows: TGTGCTAGTGGTTTGGGGGTAAACTCCTACAATGAGCAGTTCTTC. This encodes CASGLGVNSYNEQFF. Rearrangement joined TRBV12-5 to TRBJ2-1; confidence is insufficient to name the D gene. The CDR3 sequence holds 15 residues, the cysteine and phenylalanine included. This entry keeps only the CDR3 DNA: 45 bases, framed from base 1. CDR1 LGHNT and CDR2 FRNRAP are derived from the germline V gene. Trimming takes 1 base from V and 0 bases from J, and the germline ends sit 7 bases apart.